The present TCR beta chain was sequenced within a study of blood T cell repertoires in COVID-19 (dated by TCRdb to about 2020). In terms of the full investigation: The collaborator samples originated in the United States, Italy and Spain and spanned the acute and convalescent phases of COVID-19. The material from the prospective study consisted of cDNA or gDNA derived from T cells, B-cell-depleted T cells, or PBMCs. Deeply sampled blood TCRbeta repertoires from subjects exposed to, actively infected with, or recovered from COVID-19 were included in the dataset. The repertoires were released in a freely available public database intended as a resource for research on the immune response to SARS-CoV-2. Samples came from the ongoing ImmuneRACE study (first 160 participants) plus 1,254 subjects from 6 global collaborators. Nearly every sample came with metadata listing a de-identified subject ID, COVID-19 status, age in years and sex. HLA class I and class II types, where available, came from metadata supplied by the sample provider rather than from assay-based typing. Findings and caveats that apply to the study as a whole: The amount of clinical and demographic metadata varied by source and participant and was provided uncurated.

TCRbeta CDR3 regions were amplified from genomic DNA using the immunoSEQ Assay, a bias-controlled multiplex PCR. The published analysis was carried out like this. Within the assay, amplification of reference gene primers was used to estimate how many nucleated cells each sample contained. Sequence reads were collapsed and filtered to measure the absolute abundance of every unique TCRbeta CDR3 rearrangement. For each sample, productive Simpson clonality was calculated as the square root of Simpson's diversity index across productive rearrangements. This is the immuneACCESS table as TCRdb keeps it, with only in-frame sequences that have V and J called. A part of the clones is gone; compared with another copy, unresolved V genes explain less than half, and the rest is unexplained. Clonal size and the V and J genes are those of that table, whereas D and trimming came from the DNA. Across this sample there are around 33,000 clones, with about four fifths seen only once. Clones ranked in the top ten supply 35% of the sample.

Relative to germline, V is 1 base shorter and J is 2 bases shorter, with 2 bases between their ends. Taken from cysteine to phenylalanine, the CDR3 has 12 residues. This entry keeps only the CDR3 DNA: 36 bases, framed from base 1. CDR1 and CDR2, per the germline V gene (reference sequence), are PRHDT and FYEKMQ. Collaborating institutions collected whole blood in K2EDTA tubes following their own protocols. Collaborator samples were shipped for TCRbeta analysis as frozen whole blood, isolated PBMCs, or DNA extracted from either sample type. A few counts support this clone. Its binding antigen is unknown. The record has no base qualities; no much larger clone is one base away.

This TCR was sampled from a man older than 75 with acute or convalescent COVID-19. This sequence uses TRBV13 and TRBJ2-5; a confident D gene designation cannot be given. Sequenced: peripheral blood. The nucleotide sequence reads as follows: TGTGCCAGCAGCTTAGCTCAAGAGACCCAGTACTTC. The translation is CASSLAQETQYF. With all but the CDR3 taken from the reference TRBV13 and TRBJ2-5 genes, the full variable domain is: AAGVIQSPRHLIKEKRETATLKCYPIPRHDTVYWYQQGPGQDPQFLISFYEKMQSDKGSIPDRFSAQQFSDYHSELNMSSLELGDSALYFCASSLAQETQYFGPGTRLLVL.